The entry below gives a single T cell receptor beta chain sequence along with its context. The CDR3 is 19 amino acids. Germline loops: CDR1 LGHNA, CDR2 YNFKEQ. The ends lost 4 bases at V and 4 bases at J; junction bases unmatched: 21. The record originates from a study of cytomegalovirus exposure and HLA in healthy donors. With 60 Vbeta and 13 Jbeta primers, the PCR was carried out. Using immunoSEQ multiplex PCR, the repertoire was profiled, and TCRdb retains in-frame clones only, with some absent. Of 150,000 to 200,000 clones in the sample, 70% to 80% were seen once. Material for sequencing was PBMCs. The chain has TRBV4-2 and TRBJ1-1; 7 nucleotides align to TRBD1. This clonotype was sampled from a woman younger than 45 in good health and CMV-seropositive. The CDR3 region has the DNA TGTGCCAGCAGCCGCAATGTCCCCGGCCAGGGGGGTCTCGGCACTGAAGCTTTCTTT. Its protein product is CASSRNVPGQGGLGTEAFF.